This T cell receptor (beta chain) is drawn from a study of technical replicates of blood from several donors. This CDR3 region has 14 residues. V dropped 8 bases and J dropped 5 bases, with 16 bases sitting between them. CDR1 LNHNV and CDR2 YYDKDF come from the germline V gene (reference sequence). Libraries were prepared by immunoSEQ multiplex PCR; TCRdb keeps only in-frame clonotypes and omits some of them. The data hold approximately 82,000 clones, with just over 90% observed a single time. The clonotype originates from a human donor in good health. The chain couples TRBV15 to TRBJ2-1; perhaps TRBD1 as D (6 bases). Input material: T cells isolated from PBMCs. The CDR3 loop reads CATAGERGHNEQFF. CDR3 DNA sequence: TGTGCCACCGCAGGGGAGAGGGGACACAATGAGCAGTTCTTC.